This record concerns one T cell receptor (beta chain) sequence. Its antigen is currently not known. No qualities accompany the bases; no much larger clone lies one base away. The time point label on this specimen signifies: about 28 days (+/-7) after the second vaccine dose. AZD1222 recipients with second doses at about 4 weeks or about 12 weeks were pooled, because spike-specific TCR depth and breadth did not differ between schedules. The vaccinee samples were drawn from two UK trials, COV001 and COV002, one of which was a single-blind randomized controlled phase 2/3 trial testing AZD1222 (ChAdOx1 nCoV-19) in healthy adults. For TCRbeta chain sequencing, PBMC samples were collected from trial participants at day 0 and at day 28 after the second dose. The CDR3 regions of human TCRbeta chains were analyzed by immunosequencing. The published analysis was carried out like this. TCRs in the repertoires were compared against a reference library of SARS-CoV-2-specific TCRs that had been generated with the MIRA antigen-specificity platform. Breadth was defined as the fraction of unique TCRs that were SARS-CoV-2-associated. Depth was defined as the fraction of total T cells that were SARS-CoV-2-associated. Using the MIRA data, every spike-specific TCR was mapped to the spike region that the TCR reacted to and assigned to either a CD4 or a CD8 class. Log10-transformed breadth and depth values were compared by one-way ANOVA with Sidak's multiple comparisons tests. Not all clones reach the TCRdb copy of this immuneACCESS table, which keeps in-frame sequences only. Checked studies attribute under half of the gap to unresolved V genes and leave the rest unexplained. The D gene and trimming were derived from the DNA, and the V and J assignments and clone size from that table. In this sample the table shows more than 70,000 clones, nearly 90% of which occur a single time. The biggest ten clones account for under 1.5% of the sample.

The sample is drawn from a study of T cell responses to AZD1222 COVID-19 vaccine (dated by TCRdb to the early 2020s). About the full investigation: TCR sequencing was performed for 230 to 250 trial participants, of whom roughly 200 were given two doses of AZD1222 and around 26 were given two doses of MenACWY control vaccine. Trial participants were enrolled into age subgroups of 18-55, 56-69 and 70-plus years, which contained approximately 150, 28 and 58 TCR-sequenced participants, respectively.

Beyond this particular receptor, the publication reports: Participants were mostly white British and included more females than males, and it was suggested by the authors that clonal diversity may have been underestimated. In the small 56-69-year group, the increase in depth fell short of significance, most likely because of low power. Conclusions about previously exposed vaccinees are limited because only a handful of AZD1222 recipients were SARS-CoV-2 seropositive at baseline. The whole spike protein was spanned by vaccine-associated CD4 TCRs, and dominant responses were seen in regions 160-218 and 743-854. Because no day 14 peak-response samples were available, the repertoires could be characterized only after the peak T cell response. After two AZD1222 doses, spike-specific TCR breadth and depth were significantly higher than at day 0 and than in MenACWY recipients. Epitopes outside the regions mutated in the B.1.351 and B.1.1.7 variants were reportedly recognized by nearly half of the unique spike-specific TCRs.

The germline V gene sets CDR1 to MNHEY and CDR2 to SVGAGI. The CDR3 goes from the cysteine to the phenylalanine over 14 residues. Only CDR3 DNA is held: 42 bases, read in frame from base 1. Here V drops 7 bases and J drops 6 bases, and the junction holds 9 bases not matched to any gene. The sequence joins TRBV6-5 to TRBJ2-1; 7 junctional bases match TRBD1. The source material was peripheral blood, sampled 28 days after the second AZD1222 dose. The TCR comes from an adult who received the AZD1222 COVID-19 vaccine. The CDR3 amino acid sequence is: CASIHQGDSNEQFF. The DNA is as follows: TGTGCCAGCATCCATCAAGGGGACAGCAATGAGCAGTTCTTC.